This TCR beta chain was sequenced during a study of blood T cell repertoires in COVID-19. In the study overall: Spain, Italy and the United States supplied samples that represented acute and convalescent COVID-19.

Libraries were prepared by immunoSEQ multiplex PCR; TCRdb keeps only in-frame clonotypes and omits some of them. The sample shows about 50,000 clones, 86% of them seen only once. CDR1 and CDR2 from the germline V gene are MGHDK and SYGVNS. The ends were cut back, 4 bases at V and 1 base at J, with 8 bases in the middle. The CDR3 totals 13 residues. The chain recombines TRBV25-1 with TRBJ2-7; unclear D gene. Sequencing was carried out using peripheral blood. The receptor was derived from an older woman with acute or convalescent COVID-19. CDR3 in DNA: TGTGCCAGCAGTGCGCGGTGGTCCTACGAGCAGTACTTC. Translation gives CASSARWSYEQYF.